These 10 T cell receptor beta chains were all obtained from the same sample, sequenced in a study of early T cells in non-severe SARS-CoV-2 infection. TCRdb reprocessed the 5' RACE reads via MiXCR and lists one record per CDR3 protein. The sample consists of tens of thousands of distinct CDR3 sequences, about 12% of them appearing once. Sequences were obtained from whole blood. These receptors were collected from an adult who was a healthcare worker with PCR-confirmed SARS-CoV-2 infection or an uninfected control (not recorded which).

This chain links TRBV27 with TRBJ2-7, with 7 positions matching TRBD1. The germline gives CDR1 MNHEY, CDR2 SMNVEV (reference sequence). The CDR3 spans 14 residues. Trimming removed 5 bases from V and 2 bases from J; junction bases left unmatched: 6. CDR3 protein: CASSPWTGAYEQYF. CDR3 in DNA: TGTGCCAGCAGTCCCTGGACAGGTGCCTACGAGCAGTACTTC.

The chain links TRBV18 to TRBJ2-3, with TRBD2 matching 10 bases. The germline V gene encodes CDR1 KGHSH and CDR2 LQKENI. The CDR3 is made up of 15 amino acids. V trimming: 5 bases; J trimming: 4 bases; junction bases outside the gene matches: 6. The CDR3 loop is CASSSLAGVSDTQYF. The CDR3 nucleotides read TGTGCCAGCTCATCGCTAGCGGGGGTCTCAGATACGCAGTATTTT.

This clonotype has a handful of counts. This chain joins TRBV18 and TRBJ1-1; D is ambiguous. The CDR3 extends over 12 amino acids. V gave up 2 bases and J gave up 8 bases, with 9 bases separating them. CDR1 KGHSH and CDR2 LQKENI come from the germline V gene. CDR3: CASSPSLGEAFF. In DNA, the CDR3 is TGTGCCAGCTCACCAAGTCTTGGGGAAGCTTTCTTT.

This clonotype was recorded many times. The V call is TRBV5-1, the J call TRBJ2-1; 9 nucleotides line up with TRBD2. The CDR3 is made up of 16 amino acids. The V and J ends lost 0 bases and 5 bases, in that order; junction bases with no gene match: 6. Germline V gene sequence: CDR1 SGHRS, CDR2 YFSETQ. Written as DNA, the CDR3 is TGCGCCAGCAGCTTGGTGGCTAGCGGGGAACACAATGAGCAGTTCTTC. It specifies CASSLVASGEHNEQFF.

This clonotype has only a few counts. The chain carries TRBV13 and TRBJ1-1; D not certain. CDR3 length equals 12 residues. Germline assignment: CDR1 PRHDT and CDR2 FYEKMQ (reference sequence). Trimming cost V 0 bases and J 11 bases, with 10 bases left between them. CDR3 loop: CASSLGYCGAFF. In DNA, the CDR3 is TGTGCCAGCAGCTTAGGTTATTGCGGGGCTTTCTTT. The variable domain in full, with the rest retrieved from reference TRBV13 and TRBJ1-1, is AAGVIQSPRHLIKEKRETATLKCYPIPRHDTVYWYQQGPGQDPQFLISFYEKMQSDKGSIPDRFSAQQFSDYHSELNMSSLELGDSALYFCASSLGYCGAFFGQGTRLTVV.

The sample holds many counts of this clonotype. CDR3 DNA sequence: TGTGCCAGCAGCCGACAGGGGGCTAGCACAGATACGCAGTATTTT. It encodes CASSRQGASTDTQYF. This rearrangement joins TRBV3-1 to TRBJ2-3, with 10 bases fitting TRBD1. J gave up 0 bases and V 4 bases, and 1 base lay outside the gene matches. Looked up from germline, CDR1 is LGHDT and CDR2 is YNNKEL (reference sequence). The CDR3 sequence is 15 residues long.

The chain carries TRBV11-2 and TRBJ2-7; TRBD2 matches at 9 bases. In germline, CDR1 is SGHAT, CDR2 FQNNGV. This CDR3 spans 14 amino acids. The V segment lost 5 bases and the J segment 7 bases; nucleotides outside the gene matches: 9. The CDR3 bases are TGTGCCAGCAGCCCTCCTAGCGGGGCGAGGGAGCAGTACTTC. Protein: CASSPPSGAREQYF. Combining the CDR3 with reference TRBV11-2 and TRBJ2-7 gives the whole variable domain EAGVAQSPRYKIIEKRQSVAFWCNPISGHATLYWYQQILGQGPKLLIQFQNNGVVDDSQLPKDRFSAERLKGVDSTLKIQPAKLEDSAVYLCASSPPSGAREQYFGPGTRLTVT.

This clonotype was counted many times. This CDR3 reads CASSQDIEVLAGGMGNEQFF. The CDR3 DNA sequence: TGCGCCAGCAGCCAAGATATCGAAGTCCTAGCGGGGGGCATGGGCAATGAGCAGTTCTTC. The chain links TRBV4-3 to TRBJ2-1, with 11 bases lining up with TRBD2. Germline V gives CDR1 LGHNA, CDR2 YSLEER. The CDR3 consists of 20 residues. The V and J ends lost 0 bases and 6 bases, in that order; junction bases with no gene match: 16.

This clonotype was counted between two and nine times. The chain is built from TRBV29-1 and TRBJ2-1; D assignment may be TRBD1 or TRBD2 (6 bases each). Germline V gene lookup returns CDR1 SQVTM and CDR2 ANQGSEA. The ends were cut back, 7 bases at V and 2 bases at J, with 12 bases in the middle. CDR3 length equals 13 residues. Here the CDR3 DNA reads TGCAGCGCCGCGGAGGGGGCCTACAATGAGCAGTTCTTC. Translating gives CSAAEGAYNEQFF.

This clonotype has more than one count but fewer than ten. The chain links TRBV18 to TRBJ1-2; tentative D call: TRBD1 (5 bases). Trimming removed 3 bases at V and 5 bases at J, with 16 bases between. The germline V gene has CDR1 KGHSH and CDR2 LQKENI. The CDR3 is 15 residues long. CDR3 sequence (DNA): TGTGCCAGCTCACCGGGCCGGGGCGCGGAATATGGCTACACCTTC. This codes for CASSPGRGAEYGYTF.